The 24 T cell receptor beta chains below all came from one sample that was sequenced in a study of control samples from healthy donors and cancer patients. Only in-frame clones appear in the TCRdb table, and some are missing; sequencing was by immunoSEQ multiplex PCR. The top ten clones hold roughly 9.8% of a sample with about 92,000 clones, approximately 82% of them seen once. The sample comprised blood. Receptor source: a woman in her sixties in good health.

This chain connects TRBV6-2 or TRBV6-3 to TRBJ2-1; 11 nucleotides line up with TRBD2. The J segment lost 7 bases and the V segment lost 1 base, leaving 6 bases of the junction unmatched. This CDR3 contains 16 residues. Germline assignment: CDR1 MNHEY and CDR2 SVGEGT. CDR3 bases: TGTGCCAGCAGTTACTTAGGGACTAGCGGCTGGAATGAGCAGTTCTTC. This translates into CASSYLGTSGWNEQFF.

J is TRBJ1-6 and V is TRBV11-2; possible D gene TRBD1, 5 bases. CDR1 SGHAT and CDR2 FQNNGV come from the germline V gene. The CDR3 loop spans 14 amino acids. V lost 4 bases and J 9 bases, leaving 13 bases between the germline ends. The CDR3 bases are TGTGCCAGCAGCTCAGAGGGGTGGGGTTCACCCCTCCACTTT. Residues: CASSSEGWGSPLHF. Combining the CDR3 with reference TRBV11-2 and TRBJ1-6 gives the whole variable domain EAGVAQSPRYKIIEKRQSVAFWCNPISGHATLYWYQQILGQGPKLLIQFQNNGVVDDSQLPKDRFSAERLKGVDSTLKIQPAKLEDSAVYLCASSSEGWGSPLHFGNGTRLTVT.

The chain uses TRBV27 and TRBJ1-5; 7 positions match TRBD1. The CDR3 covers 14 residues. The germline V gene has CDR1 MNHEY and CDR2 SMNVEV (reference sequence). The V segment lost 3 bases and the J segment 4 bases; nucleotides outside the gene matches: 3. CDR3 region: CASSFDRVNQPQHF. Written as DNA, the CDR3 is TGTGCCAGCAGTTTCGACAGGGTGAATCAGCCCCAGCATTTT.

This chain connects TRBV7-2 to TRBJ1-1, with D maybe TRBD1 (6 bases). The CDR3 totals 14 residues. Trimming removed 4 bases at V and 5 bases at J, with 14 bases between. Germline lookup yields CDR1 SGHTA and CDR2 FQGNSA. CDR3 sequence reads: CASSSKTGRTEAFF. The CDR3 region has the DNA TGTGCCAGCAGCTCCAAAACAGGGCGGACTGAAGCTTTCTTT.

The chain is built from TRBV28 and TRBJ1-1; D may be TRBD1 (6 bases). Germline CDR1 MDHEN, CDR2 SYDVKM. The CDR3 contains 15 residues. Trimming removed 1 base from V and 6 bases from J, with 15 bases in between. DNA of the CDR3: TGTGCCAGCAGTTTATCCTCCACAGGGACGGCTGAAGCTTTCTTT. Translation gives CASSLSSTGTAEAFF.

The V and J genes are TRBV29-1 and TRBJ2-3; TRBD2 agrees at 10 bases. This CDR3 is 14 amino acids long. Germline lookup yields CDR1 SQVTM and CDR2 ANQGSEA. The V segment lost 7 bases and the J segment 5 bases; nucleotides outside the gene matches: 9. CDR3 in amino acids: CSAQLAGRVDTQYF. CDR3 coding DNA: TGCAGCGCCCAACTAGCGGGAAGGGTAGATACGCAGTATTTT.

This clone was observed once. The rearrangement links TRBV19 to TRBJ2-3, with D unresolved. The CDR3 consists of 14 residues. V lost 6 bases, J lost 0 bases, and 10 bases lay in between. Germline loops: CDR1 LNHDA, CDR2 SQIVND (reference sequence). CDR3 protein: CASRPTYSTDTQYF. DNA for the CDR3: TGTGCCAGTAGACCGACATACAGCACAGATACGCAGTATTTT.

This clone was observed a handful of times. The chain joins TRBV5-1 to TRBJ1-1; 9 bases fit TRBD1. The V segment lost 5 bases and the J segment 0 bases; nucleotides outside the gene matches: 8. Germline CDR1 SGHRS, CDR2 YFSETQ. The CDR3 consists of 16 residues. The CDR3 loop reads CASRGVGQGLNTEAFF. In DNA form, the CDR3 reads TGCGCCAGCAGGGGAGTTGGACAGGGGCTGAACACTGAAGCTTTCTTT.

The gene calls are TRBV4-2 and TRBJ2-1; 13 bases are a match to TRBD2. The ends lost 3 bases at V and 4 bases at J; junction bases unmatched: 3. The CDR3 is 16 residues long. Germline assignment: CDR1 LGHNA and CDR2 YNFKEQ. CDR3 sequence reads: CASSQEGLAGYNEQFF. CDR3 sequence (DNA): TGTGCCAGCAGCCAGGAGGGACTAGCGGGGTACAATGAGCAGTTCTTC.

This sequence joins TRBV10-3 and TRBJ1-4; 7 bases are shared with TRBD1. With V trimmed by 6 bases and J by 8 bases, 6 bases remained unmatched. This CDR3 contains 13 residues. Per germline, CDR1 ENHRY and CDR2 SYGVKD. This chain's CDR3 is CAIRQGFGEKLFF. The CDR3 DNA sequence: TGTGCCATCAGACAGGGGTTCGGCGAAAAACTGTTTTTT.

The CDR3 coding sequence is TGTGCCAGCAGCTTAAAGCTAGCGGGAGAACCCGAGCAGTACTTC. It encodes CASSLKLAGEPEQYF. V and J are TRBV7-9 and TRBJ2-7; TRBD2 agrees at 10 bases. The ends lost 2 bases at V and 6 bases at J; junction bases unmatched: 7. Per germline, CDR1 SEHNR and CDR2 FQNEAQ (reference sequence). CDR3 size: 15 residues. Complete variable domain (other parts from reference TRBV7-9 and TRBJ2-7): DTGVSQNPRHKITKRGQNVTFRCDPISEHNRLYWYRQTLGQGPEFLTYFQNEAQLEKSRLLSDRFSAERPKGSFSTLEIQRTEQGDSAMYLCASSLKLAGEPEQYFGPGTRLTVT.

This clone turned up a few times. This chain joins TRBV6-1 and TRBJ1-3; D not resolved. V was pared by 2 bases and J by 0 bases, with 20 bases between. The CDR3 runs to 19 residues. Germline V gene lookup returns CDR1 MNHNS and CDR2 SASEGT. The chain's CDR3 is CASSEYPAGDTHSGNTIYF. The CDR3 DNA reads TGTGCCAGCAGTGAATACCCCGCAGGTGATACCCACTCTGGAAACACCATATATTTT.

V gene TRBV11-2 combines with J gene TRBJ1-1; 7 positions match TRBD1. The CDR3 loop spans 15 amino acids. Looked up from germline, CDR1 is SGHAT and CDR2 is FQNNGV. V dropped 5 bases and J dropped 3; count of bases not matched to a gene: 9. CDR3 DNA: TGTGCCAGCAGCCCCCGGGACAGTCGATACACTGAAGCTTTCTTT. It specifies CASSPRDSRYTEAFF.

The rearrangement uses TRBV10-1 and TRBJ2-3; 8 bases line up with TRBD2. The CDR3 sequence is 15 residues long. Looked up from germline, CDR1 is WNHNN and CDR2 is SYGVQD (reference sequence). J lost 2 bases, V lost 6 bases, and 7 bases had no gene match. In nucleotides, the CDR3 is TGCGCCAGCAGCGAGAGCGGGAGTTCCACAGATACGCAGTATTTT. Its protein is CASSESGSSTDTQYF.

CDR3 DNA: TGTGCCAGCAGTGAAGCGGTGCTAGCGGGAGGCAAGAACAATGAGCAGTTCTTC. Residues: CASSEAVLAGGKNNEQFF. The chain employs TRBV6-1 and TRBJ2-1, with 11 positions matching TRBD2. The CDR3 extends over 18 amino acids. V trimming: 0 bases; J trimming: 5 bases; junction bases outside the gene matches: 9. Germline assignment: CDR1 MNHNS and CDR2 SASEGT.

The rearrangement links TRBV4-3 to TRBJ1-2; D is unclear. The CDR3 is 13 amino acids. From germline, CDR1 is LGHNA and CDR2 YSLEER. V gave up 3 bases and J gave up 2 bases, with 7 bases separating them. Here the CDR3 DNA reads TGCGCCAGCAGCCAGGGCACGAACTATGGCTACACCTTC. It encodes CASSQGTNYGYTF.

The genes are TRBV11-2 and TRBJ2-5; no firm D call. V lost 0 bases to trimming and J lost 7 bases, with 0 bases between them. The germline V gene has CDR1 SGHAT and CDR2 FQNNGV. The CDR3 has 10 amino acids. CDR3 bases: TGTGCCAGCAGCTTAGAGACCCAGTACTTC. The encoded protein is CASSLETQYF. The full variable domain, completed using reference TRBV11-2 and TRBJ2-5, is EAGVAQSPRYKIIEKRQSVAFWCNPISGHATLYWYQQILGQGPKLLIQFQNNGVVDDSQLPKDRFSAERLKGVDSTLKIQPAKLEDSAVYLCASSLETQYFGPGTRLLVL.

This clone showed up just once. This sequence joins TRBV24-1 and TRBJ2-1; D is ambiguous. The CDR3 consists of 15 residues. Trimming pared 3 bases from V and 9 bases from J, leaving 17 bases between. Germline CDR1 and CDR2: KGHDR and SFDVKD. The CDR3 loop is CATSDALDGVGEQFF. Written as DNA, the CDR3 is TGTGCCACCAGTGATGCGCTAGACGGAGTAGGTGAGCAGTTCTTC.

The chain joins TRBV18 to TRBJ2-1, with a weak D call TRBD2 (6 bases). This CDR3 spans 17 amino acids. V lost 2 bases, J lost 6 bases, and 20 bases lay in between. CDR1 and CDR2 from the germline V gene are KGHSH and LQKENI. The CDR3 here is CASSPIGRSGAFNEQFF. The DNA of the CDR3 is TGTGCCAGCTCACCAATAGGTCGGTCGGGAGCTTTCAATGAGCAGTTCTTC.

The chain combines TRBV14 with TRBJ1-5; TRBD1 matches at 7 bases. With 8 bases clipped from V and 6 bases from J, the junction kept 7 bases outside the gene matches. Germline assignment: CDR1 SGHDN and CDR2 FVKESK. The CDR3 sequence is 13 residues long. CDR3 sequence reads: CASAGQDGQPQHF. Written as DNA, the CDR3 is TGTGCCAGCGCCGGACAGGATGGTCAGCCCCAGCATTTT. Full variable domain (remainder filled in from reference TRBV14 and TRBJ1-5): EAGVTQFPSHSVIEKGQTVTLRCDPISGHDNLYWYRRVMGKEIKFLLHFVKESKQDESGMPNNRFLAERTGGTYSTLKVQPAELEDSGVYFCASAGQDGQPQHFGDGTRLSIL.

Only a few counts were recorded for this clone. The chain employs TRBV28 and TRBJ1-5; D may be TRBD1 (5 bases). The germline V gene has CDR1 MDHEN and CDR2 SYDVKM. This CDR3 is 15 amino acids long. The V end was cut by 1 base, the J end by 1 base, with 8 bases between. The CDR3 sequence is CASSLSGTSNQPQHF. In DNA, the CDR3 is TGTGCCAGCAGTTTATCAGGGACGAGCAATCAGCCCCAGCATTTT.

The CDR3 loop reads CASSSTANSNQPQHF. The CDR3 nucleotides read TGTGCCAGCAGCTCCACGGCGAATAGCAATCAGCCCCAGCATTTT. This chain uses TRBV7-8 with TRBJ1-5; D is unresolved. CDR3 size: 15 residues. Germline assignment: CDR1 SGHVS and CDR2 FQNEAQ. V lost 4 bases to trimming and J lost 0 bases, with 10 bases between them.

V is TRBV5-1 and J is TRBJ1-1, with D possibly matching TRBD1 (5 bases). The germline gives CDR1 SGHRS, CDR2 YFSETQ. Trimming left V 3 bases short and J 4 bases short, with 13 bases between. CDR3 length equals 14 residues. The DNA of the CDR3 is TGCGCCAGCAGCTCAGGGAATCGCGGCACTGAAGCTTTCTTT. Protein sequence: CASSSGNRGTEAFF.

This clone has ten or more counts. V and J are TRBV7-2 and TRBJ1-1; D gene uncertain. From germline, CDR1 is SGHTA and CDR2 FQGNSA. Trimming left V 1 base short and J 6 bases short, with 9 bases between. There are 13 residues in the CDR3. The chain's CDR3 is CASSLDPGAEAFF. The CDR3 nucleotides are TGTGCCAGCAGCTTAGACCCGGGCGCTGAAGCTTTCTTT.